This T cell receptor (beta chain) was observed in a study of control samples from healthy donors and cancer patients. The table came from immunoSEQ multiplex PCR; TCRdb's copy has only in-frame clones and leaves some out. Here the sample spans 150,000 to 200,000 clones, roughly 94% being singletons. In this sample, this clone turned up a few times. Germline-derived CDR1 and CDR2 are MNHEY and SMNVEV (reference sequence). V shed 7 bases and J shed 3 bases, with 13 bases lying between them. This CDR3 has 14 amino acids. The chain employs TRBV27 and TRBJ2-1, with D perhaps assigned TRBD1 or TRBD2 (7 bases each). The sequenced sample was PBMCs. The TCR sequence derives from a man aged 60 to 69 with colorectal cancer. CDR3 coding DNA: TGTGCCAGCAAGGGGGCGGGGGTCTACAATGAGCAGTTCTTC. Amino acid sequence: CASKGAGVYNEQFF.